This entry lists 7 T cell receptor beta chains sequenced from one sample in a study of beta chain features in type 1 diabetes. Findings and caveats of the study: In every one of the four CD4+ subsets, TCRB CDR3s were moderately but significantly shorter in Type 1 diabetes patients.

No antigen has been assigned to these receptors. The investigators reverse transcribed all of the isolated RNA, so they sequenced expressed TCRB transcripts. TCRdb's table, derived via immunoSEQ multiplex PCR, lists solely in-frame clones and lacks some. This table has 150,000 or so clones, roughly 60% appearing once. The sequencing input was naive CD4+ T cells from blood. All receptors derive from a man aged 30-40 years with type 1 diabetes.

This clone was observed a few times. The chain carries TRBV19 and TRBJ2-1; 8 nucleotides match TRBD2. V lost 4 bases, J lost 6 bases, and 5 bases stayed unmatched. Germline V gives CDR1 LNHDA, CDR2 SQIVND (reference sequence). The CDR3 consists of 14 residues. CDR3 in amino acids: CASSTGTRTNEQFF. The CDR3, as DNA: TGTGCCAGTAGTACCGGGACTAGGACCAATGAGCAGTTCTTC.

The V and J genes are TRBV30 and TRBJ2-1; D call uncertain. The germline V gene has CDR1 GTSNPN and CDR2 SVGIG (reference sequence). Trimming shortened V by 2 bases and J by 6 bases, and 17 bases separated the two germline ends. This CDR3 region has 15 residues. CDR3 region: CAWSYTTSGFNEQFF. In DNA form, the CDR3 reads TGTGCCTGGAGTTACACGACCTCCGGCTTCAATGAGCAGTTCTTC.

The gene calls are TRBV12-5 and TRBJ2-1; D gene unclear. Germline CDR1 LGHNT, CDR2 FRNRAP. V was shortened by 1 base and J by 3 bases, with 7 bases between the two germline ends. This CDR3 is 14 amino acids long. The CDR3: CASGLDPGYNEQFF. Written as DNA, the CDR3 is TGTGCTAGTGGTTTGGATCCGGGCTACAATGAGCAGTTCTTC.

The chain's CDR3 is CASSLTGGKTQYF. The CDR3 coding sequence is TGCGCCAGCAGCTTGACAGGCGGGAAGACCCAGTACTTC. The gene calls are TRBV5-1 and TRBJ2-5; TRBD2 might be the D (6 bases). CDR1 SGHRS and CDR2 YFSETQ come from the germline V gene. The CDR3 contains 13 residues. V lost 1 base to trimming and J lost 6 bases, with 10 bases between them.

V usage is TRBV29-1 and J usage is TRBJ2-2, with a possible D match to TRBD2 (6 bases). The CDR3 covers 11 residues. V was cut by 4 bases and J by 13 bases, with 13 bases left in between. Germline V gives CDR1 SQVTM, CDR2 ANQGSEA. Written as DNA, the CDR3 is TGCAGCGTTGTGACGGGAGATGGGCTGTTTTTT. This sequence encodes CSVVTGDGLFF.

The chain couples TRBV29-1 to TRBJ1-6; 8 nucleotides align to TRBD1. The V gene end was trimmed by 6 bases and the J gene end by 6 bases; junction bases not matched to a gene: 4. Germline CDR1 and CDR2: SQVTM and ANQGSEA. The CDR3 sequence is 13 residues long. The CDR3 loop is CSVLTGVNSPLHF. The CDR3 bases are TGCAGCGTGCTGACAGGGGTTAATTCACCCCTCCACTTT.

The chain is built from TRBV23-1 and TRBJ1-4; D is undetermined. TRBV23-1 is designated an ORF whose function remains uncertain. This CDR3 spans 13 amino acids. The V end lost 7 bases, the J end lost 5 bases, and 11 bases lay between the germline ends. This CDR3 reads CASTPTENEKLFF. CDR3 DNA: TGCGCCAGCACCCCGACCGAAAATGAAAAACTGTTTTTT.